One and the same sample provided the 15 T cell receptor beta chains below, sequenced in a study of patients and donors after allogeneic stem cell transplantation. Using its own MiXCR run on the RT-PCR reads, TCRdb lists one record per CDR3 protein. The repertoire holds hundreds of thousands of distinct CDR3 sequences, roughly an eighth seen once, with more than 9% in the top ten. Input material: blood, either unsorted or a sorted T cell fraction (not recorded which). The receptor set was obtained from a human donor who was either an allogeneic HSCT recipient or a stem cell or donor lymphocyte infusion donor (not recorded which). It is not recorded whose cells these are; they may come from a transplant donor.

The V call is TRBV11-3, the J call TRBJ2-1; 7 bases map to TRBD2. V lost 3 bases and J lost 10; bases outside the gene matches: 3. The CDR3 spans 12 residues. From germline, CDR1 is SGHNT and CDR2 YENEEA. The CDR3 DNA is TGTGCCAGCAGCTTCGCGGGAGACGAGCAGTTCTTC. Translation: CASSFAGDEQFF.

The rearrangement links TRBV20-1 to TRBJ2-5; maybe TRBD2 (7 bases). Germline-derived CDR1 and CDR2 are DFQATT and SNEGSKA (reference sequence). Trimming removed 0 bases from V and 5 bases from J, with 16 bases in between. The CDR3 runs 15 residues. CDR3 DNA sequence: TGCAGTGCTAGAGATTGGTGGGGGGGCGCGGAGACCCAGTACTTC. Amino acid sequence: CSARDWWGGAETQYF.

Ten or more counts support this clonotype. The V call is TRBV20-1, the J call TRBJ1-1; possibly TRBD1 for D (5 bases). The germline gives CDR1 DFQATT, CDR2 SNEGSKA (reference sequence). Trimming removed 3 bases at V and 1 base at J, with 12 bases between. This CDR3 is 14 amino acids long. The chain's CDR3 is CSASRGSQNTEAFF. The DNA for the CDR3 is TGCAGTGCTAGTAGGGGCAGCCAGAACACTGAAGCTTTCTTT.

The gene calls are TRBV7-2 and TRBJ2-7; maybe TRBD2 (7 bases). The CDR3 contains 15 residues. Deletions cut 1 base from V and 2 bases from J, with 12 bases between. In germline, CDR1 is SGHTA, CDR2 FQGNSA. The DNA of the CDR3 is TGTGCCAGCAGCTTAGGGGTAGGGGGGGCCTACGAGCAGTACTTC. Encoded protein: CASSLGVGGAYEQYF. The whole variable domain, filled in from reference TRBV7-2 and TRBJ2-7, reads GAGVSQSPSNKVTEKGKDVELRCDPISGHTALYWYRQSLGQGLEFLIYFQGNSAPDKSGLPSDRFSAERTGGSVSTLTIQRTQQEDSAVYLCASSLGVGGAYEQYFGPGTRLTVT.

This clonotype occurred a few times. The chain links TRBV2 to TRBJ2-7; TRBD2 matches 10 bases. Losses at the gene ends were 5 bases for V and 4 bases for J; bases not matched to a gene: 5. The germline V gene has CDR1 SNHLY and CDR2 FYNNEI. This CDR3 is 14 amino acids long. Written as DNA, the CDR3 is TGTGCCAGCAGTAGAGCGGGGGGGCGGTACGAGCAGTACTTC. Protein product: CASSRAGGRYEQYF. The full variable domain, completed using reference TRBV2 and TRBJ2-7, is EPEVTQTPSHQVTQMGQEVILRCVPISNHLYFYWYRQILGQKVEFLVSFYNNEISEKSEIFDDQFSVERPDGSNFTLKIRSTKLEDSAMYFCASSRAGGRYEQYFGPGTRLTVT.

In its sample, this clonotype was seen a few times. The chain combines TRBV24-1 with TRBJ1-5; TRBD1 might be the D (5 bases). V was cut by 2 bases and J by 0 bases, with 13 bases left in between. The CDR3 length is 17 residues. Germline CDR1 KGHDR, CDR2 SFDVKD. CDR3 nucleotides: TGTGCCACCAGTGATTCCTTTGGGGCAGATAGCAATCAGCCCCAGCATTTT. Encoded protein: CATSDSFGADSNQPQHF.

This clonotype was found many times. The CDR3 loop is CASSSGRVVIGEKLFF. Written as DNA, the CDR3 is TGCGCCAGCAGCTCAGGAAGGGTGGTGATAGGCGAAAAACTGTTTTTT. The chain links TRBV5-1 to TRBJ1-4; no clear D. The germline V and J ends were trimmed by 3 bases and 8 bases, with 20 bases remaining between them. This CDR3 spans 16 amino acids. Germline CDR1 reads SGHRS; CDR2 reads YFSETQ.

This chain uses TRBV3-1 with TRBJ2-5; 13 bases are shared with TRBD2. The CDR3 contains 18 residues. CDR1 LGHDT and CDR2 YNNKEL come from the germline V gene (reference sequence). V lost 4 bases, J lost 2 bases, and 10 bases stayed unmatched. The CDR3 spells CASSPGLAGVRGQETQYF. In DNA, the CDR3 is TGTGCCAGCAGCCCAGGACTAGCGGGGGTTCGTGGGCAAGAGACCCAGTACTTC.

The gene calls are TRBV20-1 and TRBJ2-7, with D possibly being TRBD1 or TRBD2 (5 bases each). The length of the CDR3 is 11 residues. Looked up from germline, CDR1 is DFQATT and CDR2 is SNEGSKA (reference sequence). V was clipped by 2 bases and J by 6 bases, with 8 bases between them. CDR3 region: CSARYGAEQYF. The CDR3 DNA reads as TGCAGTGCTAGATACGGGGCCGAGCAGTACTTC.

This clonotype came up many times. The chain recombines TRBV9 with TRBJ2-5; D remains unclear. This CDR3 comprises 15 residues. The V gene lost 1 base and the J gene lost 5 bases, with 15 bases spanning the gap. Germline loops: CDR1 SGDLS, CDR2 YYNGEE. The CDR3 region has the DNA TGTGCCAGCAGCGTATACGTGGGTCTGCCTGAGACCCAGTACTTC. Its protein product is CASSVYVGLPETQYF.

There are many counts of this clonotype. The V gene is TRBV9, the J gene TRBJ2-3, with 11 bases lining up with TRBD1. The CDR3 has 16 amino acids. With 4 bases clipped from V and 2 bases from J, the junction kept 6 bases outside the gene matches. Germline CDR1 and CDR2: SGDLS and YYNGEE. CDR3 residues: CASSPRTGGSTDTQYF. Here the CDR3 DNA reads TGTGCCAGCAGCCCCCGGACAGGGGGCTCCACAGATACGCAGTATTTT.

The CDR3 DNA reads as TGCAGTGCTACTCCGGGGAGCTCCAATGAGCAGTTCTTC. Translated, it gives CSATPGSSNEQFF. The chain carries TRBV20-1 and TRBJ2-1; a possible D gene is TRBD2 (5 bases). With 4 bases removed from V and 6 bases from J, the gap between germline ends came to 13 bases. The CDR3 loop spans 13 amino acids. CDR1 is DFQATT, CDR2 SNEGSKA, per germline (reference sequence).

This clonotype was counted many times. The chain has TRBV29-1 and TRBJ2-2; D perhaps matches TRBD2 (6 bases). The CDR3 contains 12 residues. V was cut by 3 bases and J by 4 bases, with 6 bases left in between. Germline CDR1 reads SQVTM; CDR2 reads ANQGSEA. The CDR3 bases are TGCAGCGTTGAGCGGGGCACCGGGGAGCTGTTTTTT. It specifies CSVERGTGELFF.

V gene TRBV12-3 or TRBV12-4 combines with J gene TRBJ2-1; 15 nucleotides match TRBD2. There are 15 residues in the CDR3. Germline trimming cut 5 bases from V and 9 bases from J; bases unmatched to any gene: 5. This CDR3 reads CASSRTSGGAAEQFF. CDR3 nucleotides: TGTGCCAGCAGTCGGACTAGCGGGGGGGCCGCTGAGCAGTTCTTC.

This clonotype has at least ten counts. The chain combines TRBV29-1 with TRBJ1-6, with 7 bases that match TRBD1. There are 12 residues in the CDR3. V lost 6 bases and J lost 6; bases outside the gene matches: 2. Germline CDR1 and CDR2: SQVTM and ANQGSEA. CDR3 DNA: TGCAGCGTCCGGGACAGTAATTCACCCCTCCACTTT. Its protein is CSVRDSNSPLHF.